A single sample gave rise to the 10 T cell receptor beta chains below, sequenced in a study of T cells in narcolepsy. The method was immunoSEQ multiplex PCR; TCRdb's version includes in-frame clones alone and lacks a portion of them. The sample consists of around 35,000 clones, roughly 90% of them appearing once. The sample taken for sequencing was CD45RA- memory CD4+ T cells from PBMCs. These receptor sequences come from a human donor with narcolepsy.

The rearrangement joins TRBV10-1 to TRBJ2-2, with 14 bases matching TRBD2. CDR1 is WNHNN and CDR2 is SYGVQD in the germline V gene (reference sequence). The CDR3 has 15 amino acids. V lost 4 bases and J lost 7; bases outside the gene matches: 2. The CDR3 coding sequence is TGCGCCAGCAGTGGGACTAGCGGGAGGTTCGGGGAGCTGTTTTTT. Translating gives CASSGTSGRFGELFF.

The V and J genes are TRBV19 and TRBJ2-5; weak D call: TRBD2 (6 bases). The V gene lost 0 bases and the J gene lost 4 bases, with 12 bases spanning the gap. The CDR3 contains 15 residues. The germline CDR1 and CDR2 sequences are LNHDA and SQIVND (reference sequence). This CDR3 reads CASSIDGGFGETQYF. As DNA, the CDR3 is TGTGCCAGTAGTATAGATGGAGGGTTCGGAGAGACCCAGTACTTC.

The chain has TRBV28 and TRBJ1-2; D uncertain. Trimming took 3 bases from V and 4 from J, leaving 9 bases between them. The CDR3 loop spans 13 amino acids. CDR1 and CDR2 from the germline V gene are MDHEN and SYDVKM. CDR3: CASSLETTYGYTF. The DNA for the CDR3 is TGTGCCAGCAGTTTGGAGACAACCTATGGCTACACCTTC.

On this clone: Other nucleotide sequences in the sample specify the same CDR3. The chain links TRBV7-2 to TRBJ1-5, with D perhaps TRBD1 (6 bases). Trimming removed 4 bases from V and 4 bases from J, with 8 bases in between. Germline V gene data show CDR1 as SGHTA and CDR2 as FQGNSA. CDR3 length: 13 residues. CDR3 region: CASSSGVNQPQHF. The CDR3 region has the DNA TGTGCCAGCAGCTCAGGGGTTAATCAGCCCCAGCATTTT.

CDR3 loop: CATSRETTTEQFF. The DNA of the CDR3 is TGTGCCACCAGCAGAGAGACTACAACAGAGCAGTTCTTC. The rearrangement links TRBV15 to TRBJ2-1; tentatively, D is TRBD2 (5 bases). The CDR3 consists of 13 residues. Trimming stripped 0 bases from V and 10 bases from J, with 10 bases between. Germline lookup yields CDR1 LNHNV and CDR2 YYDKDF (reference sequence). Looking up the rest from reference TRBV15 and TRBJ2-1 gives the full variable domain: DAMVIQNPRYQVTQFGKPVTLSCSQTLNHNVMYWYQQKSSQAPKLLFHYYDKDFNNEADTPDNFQSRRPNTSFCFLDIRSPGLGDTAMYLCATSRETTTEQFFGPGTRLTVL.

V is TRBV5-1 and J is TRBJ1-6; no clear D. CDR1 and CDR2 from the germline V gene are SGHRS and YFSETQ. Trimming pared 2 bases from V and 0 bases from J, leaving 9 bases between. The CDR3 covers 16 residues. DNA for the CDR3: TGCGCCAGCAGCTTTTGGCAAAGCTCCTATAATTCACCCCTCCACTTT. Its translation: CASSFWQSSYNSPLHF. Drawing the rest from reference TRBV5-1 and TRBJ1-6, the complete variable domain is KAGVTQTPRYLIKTRGQQVTLSCSPISGHRSVSWYQQTPGQGLQFLFEYFSETQRNKGNFPGRFSGRQFSNSRSEMNVSTLELGDSALYLCASSFWQSSYNSPLHFGNGTRLTVT.

This clone was picked up one time. The V call is TRBV5-4, the J call TRBJ1-4; TRBD1 is a possible D gene (6 bases). Germline V gene data show CDR1 as SGHNT and CDR2 as YYREEE (reference sequence). The length of the CDR3 is 13 residues. Trimming left V 4 bases short and J 8 bases short, with 12 bases between. This CDR3 is CASSTGWSEKLFF. DNA of the CDR3: TGTGCCAGCAGCACAGGGTGGAGCGAAAAACTGTTTTTT.

V is TRBV19 and J is TRBJ1-5, with D uncertain. CDR1 is LNHDA and CDR2 is SQIVND in the germline V gene (reference sequence). CDR3 length: 15 amino acids. CDR3 bases: TGTGCACATCAGAGGAAGGGAAAAAACTGTCAGCCCCAGCATTTT. This gives the protein CAHQRKGKNCQPQHF.

The chain uses TRBV4-1 and TRBJ2-7, with D possibly TRBD1 on 5 matching bases. The V end was cut by 0 bases, the J end by 2 bases, with 11 bases between. The germline V gene encodes CDR1 MGHRA and CDR2 YSYEKL. CDR3 length: 15 amino acids. The chain's CDR3 is CASSQETVPTYEQYF. In DNA form, the CDR3 reads TGCGCCAGCAGCCAAGAGACAGTGCCGACCTACGAGCAGTACTTC.

The chain links TRBV7-9 to TRBJ1-3, with D unresolved. The V gene's germline CDR1 is SEHNR and CDR2 FQNEAQ (reference sequence). CDR3 length: 15 residues. The germline V and J ends were trimmed by 2 bases and 2 bases, with 10 bases remaining between them. This CDR3 reads CASSLSRLTGNTIYF. The CDR3 DNA follows: TGTGCCAGCAGCTTAAGTAGGCTTACTGGAAACACCATATATTTT.